Listed here is a single TCR beta chain. The data derive from a study of blood T cell repertoires in COVID-19. Across the whole study: Acute-phase and convalescent COVID-19 samples originated in the United States, Italy and Spain. T cells, B-cell-depleted T cells, or PBMCs supplied cDNA or gDNA.

The authors' processing: Nucleated cell counts were estimated from reference gene primer amplification. Sequencing used immunoSEQ multiplex PCR; TCRdb keeps in-frame clones, though not all of them. That table gives V, J and clone size, and the DNA gave D and trimming. This table has 200,000 or so clones, 90% to 95% appearing once. Patients in Seattle were enrolled during active infection, then followed longitudinally. V shed 0 bases and J 3 bases; nucleotides not matched to a gene: 4. The CDR3 runs 16 residues. Germline V gene data show CDR1 as MNHEY and CDR2 as SVGAGI. Sequencing input: peripheral blood. This sequence was found in a man aged 55 to 70 with COVID-19, enrolled during active disease. The J gene is TRBJ1-5, the V gene TRBV6-5, with 8 bases lining up with TRBD1. This chain's CDR3 is CASSYSRTGPNQPQHF. DNA of the CDR3: TGTGCCAGCAGTTACTCGAGGACAGGGCCCAATCAGCCCCAGCATTTT.